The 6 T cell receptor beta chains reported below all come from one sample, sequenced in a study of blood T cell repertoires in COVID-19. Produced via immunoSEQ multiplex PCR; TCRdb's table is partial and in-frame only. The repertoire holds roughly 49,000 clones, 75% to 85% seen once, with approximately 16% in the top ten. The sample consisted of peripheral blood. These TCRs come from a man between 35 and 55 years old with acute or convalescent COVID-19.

The CDR3 here is CASSRTGLEAFF. The CDR3 DNA reads as TGTGCCAGCAGCCGTACAGGGCTAGAAGCTTTCTTT. The rearrangement links TRBV27 to TRBJ1-1; D is possibly TRBD1 (6 bases). V shed 6 bases and J shed 8 bases, with 13 bases lying between them. Germline V CDR1 and CDR2: MNHEY, SMNVEV (reference sequence). The CDR3 has 12 amino acids.

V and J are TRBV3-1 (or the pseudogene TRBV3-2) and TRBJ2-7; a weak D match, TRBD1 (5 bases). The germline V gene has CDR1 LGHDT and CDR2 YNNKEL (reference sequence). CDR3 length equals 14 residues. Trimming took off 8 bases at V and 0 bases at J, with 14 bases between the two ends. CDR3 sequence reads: CASARKGDSYEQYF. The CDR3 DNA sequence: TGTGCCAGCGCCCGGAAAGGGGACTCCTACGAGCAGTACTTC.

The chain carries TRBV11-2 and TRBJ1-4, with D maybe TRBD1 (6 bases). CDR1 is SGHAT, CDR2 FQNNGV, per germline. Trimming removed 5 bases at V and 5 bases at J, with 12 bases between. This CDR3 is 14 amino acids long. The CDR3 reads CASSKDRRNEKLFF. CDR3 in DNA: TGTGCCAGCAGCAAGGACAGAAGGAATGAAAAACTGTTTTTT.

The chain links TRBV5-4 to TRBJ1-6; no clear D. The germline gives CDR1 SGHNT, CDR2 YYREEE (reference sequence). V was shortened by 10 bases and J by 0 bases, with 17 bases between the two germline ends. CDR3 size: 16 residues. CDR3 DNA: TGTGCCGCCGAAATGGTAGGGAGCTCCTATAATTCACCCCTCCACTTT. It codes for CAAEMVGSSYNSPLHF. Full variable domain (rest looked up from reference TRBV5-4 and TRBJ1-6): ETGVTQSPTHLIKTRGQQVTLRCSSQSGHNTVSWYQQALGQGPQFIFQYYREEENGRGNFPPRFSGLQFPNYSSELNVNALELDDSALYLCAAEMVGSSYNSPLHFGNGTRLTVT.

The CDR3 bases are TGCAGTGCTAGTAAAAAACAGGGACAGCGAAATCAGCCCCAGCATTTT. It specifies CSASKKQGQRNQPQHF. The V call is TRBV20-1, the J call TRBJ1-5; 7 bases are a match to TRBD1. Germline CDR1 is DFQATT and CDR2 is SNEGSKA (reference sequence). The trim removed 3 bases at V and 4 bases at J, leaving 12 bases unmatched. The CDR3 contains 16 residues.

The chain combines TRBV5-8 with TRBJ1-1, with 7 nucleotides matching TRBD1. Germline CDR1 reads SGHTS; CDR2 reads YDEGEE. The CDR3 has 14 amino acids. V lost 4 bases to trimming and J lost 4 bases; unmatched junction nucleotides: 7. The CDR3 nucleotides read TGTGCCAGCAGCCCGGAACAGGGGCGCACTGAAGCTTTCTTT. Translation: CASSPEQGRTEAFF.